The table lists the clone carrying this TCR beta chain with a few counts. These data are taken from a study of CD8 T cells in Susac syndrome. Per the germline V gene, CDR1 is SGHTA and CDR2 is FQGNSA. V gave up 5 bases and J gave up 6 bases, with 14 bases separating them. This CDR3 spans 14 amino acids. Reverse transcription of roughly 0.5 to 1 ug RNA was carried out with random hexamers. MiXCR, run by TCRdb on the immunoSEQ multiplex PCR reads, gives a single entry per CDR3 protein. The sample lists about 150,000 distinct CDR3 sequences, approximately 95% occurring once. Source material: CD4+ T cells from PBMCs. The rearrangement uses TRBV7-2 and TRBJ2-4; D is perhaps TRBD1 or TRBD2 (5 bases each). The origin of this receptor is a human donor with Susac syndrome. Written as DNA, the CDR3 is TGTGCCAGCAGCCCTCTGGGGGTTGGAAACATTCAGTACTTC. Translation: CASSPLGVGNIQYF.